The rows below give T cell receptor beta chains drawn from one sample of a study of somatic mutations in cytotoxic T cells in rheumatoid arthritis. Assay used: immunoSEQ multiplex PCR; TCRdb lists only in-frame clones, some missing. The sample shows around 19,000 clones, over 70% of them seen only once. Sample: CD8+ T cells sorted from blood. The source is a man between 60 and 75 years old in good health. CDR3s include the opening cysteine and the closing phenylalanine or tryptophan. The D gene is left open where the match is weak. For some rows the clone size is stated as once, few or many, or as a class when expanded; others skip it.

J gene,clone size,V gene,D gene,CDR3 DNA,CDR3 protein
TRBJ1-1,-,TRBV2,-,TGTGCCAGCAGTGAGGTGGGGGGCACTGAAGCTTTCTTT,CASSEVGGTEAFF
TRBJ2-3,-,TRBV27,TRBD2,TGTGCCAGCATCAAACTAGCGGGGGGTGCAGATACGCAGTATTTT,CASIKLAGGADTQYF
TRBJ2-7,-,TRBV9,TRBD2,TGTGCCAGCAGCGTAGCTAGCGGGGGTGCCTACGAGCAGTACTTC,CASSVASGGAYEQYF
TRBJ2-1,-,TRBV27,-,TGTGCCAGCAGTTTATCAGGGGGTAATGAGCAGTTCTTC,CASSLSGGNEQFF
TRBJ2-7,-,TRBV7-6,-,TGTGCCAGCAGCCCCGGGGGTCTCGGTAACGAGCAGTACTTC,CASSPGGLGNEQYF
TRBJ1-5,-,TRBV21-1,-,TGTGCCAGCAGCCTTGCCCCGGGACAGCGCCCCTTCAATCAGCCCCAGCATTTT,CASSLAPGQRPFNQPQHF
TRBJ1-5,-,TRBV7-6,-,TGTGCCAGCAGTTACAGTGGAAATCAGCCCCAGCATTTT,CASSYSGNQPQHF
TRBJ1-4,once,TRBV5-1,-,TGCGCCAGCAGCCCCTCCGGGGAACAAGTGTATGAAAAACTGTTTTTT,CASSPSGEQVYEKLFF
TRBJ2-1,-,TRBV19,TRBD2,TGTGCCAGTAGTATTAGCGGGGGGCCCGATCCTGAGCAGTTCTTC,CASSISGGPDPEQFF
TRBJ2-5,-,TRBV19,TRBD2,TGTGCCAGTAGTGTCGGACTAGCGGGGGTAGAGACCCAGTACTTC,CASSVGLAGVETQYF
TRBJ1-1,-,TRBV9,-,TGTGCCAGCAGCCCGCGACGGGACACTGAAGCTTTCTTT,CASSPRRDTEAFF
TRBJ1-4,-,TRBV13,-,TGTGCCAGCAGCTCCCGCGGAGCTGGCCCTAATGAAAAACTGTTTTTT,CASSSRGAGPNEKLFF
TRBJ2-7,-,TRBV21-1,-,TGTGCCAGCAGCAAGGACAGGGTCGTCTACGAGCAGTACTTC,CASSKDRVVYEQYF
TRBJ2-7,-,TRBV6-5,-,TGTGCCAGCAGCAGTTCGGGACTCAGCCACGAGCAGTACTTC,CASSSSGLSHEQYF
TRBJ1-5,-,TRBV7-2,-,TGTGCCAGCAGCTTAGATGAGAATCAGCCCCAGCATTTT,CASSLDENQPQHF
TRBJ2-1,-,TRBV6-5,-,TGTGCCAGCTCCCCGGGCAGGGTCTTCGATGAGCAGTTCTTC,CASSPGRVFDEQFF
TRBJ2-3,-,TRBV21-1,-,TGTGCCAGCAGCAAGTCCCGAGCGGGGGGGGTAGATACGCAGTATTTT,CASSKSRAGGVDTQYF
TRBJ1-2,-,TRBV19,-,TGTGCCAGTAGTGTGGGGGCCCCCGCCTACACCTTC,CASSVGAPAYTF
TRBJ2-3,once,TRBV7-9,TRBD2,TGTGCCAGCAGCTTCCTAGCGGGGGGACCTAGCACAGATACGCAGTATTTT,CASSFLAGGPSTDTQYF
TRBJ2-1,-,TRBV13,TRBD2,TGTGCCAGCAGCTTAGCTAGCGGGGGGCCCAATGAGCAGTTCTTC,CASSLASGGPNEQFF
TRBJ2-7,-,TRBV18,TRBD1,TGTGCCAGCTCAGAATGGGGACAGCCACCCTACGAGCAGTACTTC,CASSEWGQPPYEQYF
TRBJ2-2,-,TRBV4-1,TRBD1,TGCGCCAGCAGCCAAACAGGGGTCCCCGGGGAGCTGTTTTTT,CASSQTGVPGELFF
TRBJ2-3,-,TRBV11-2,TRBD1,TGTGCCAGCAGCTCTTGGACAGGGCACCGCACAGATACGCAGTATTTT,CASSSWTGHRTDTQYF
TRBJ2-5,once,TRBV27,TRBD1,TGTGCCAGCAGTCCGGGACAGGGGGTTGTAGAGACCCAGTACTTC,CASSPGQGVVETQYF
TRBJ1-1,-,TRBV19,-,TGTGCCAGTAGTATAATTTGGGGGCAGGGCGGGAACACTGAAGCTTTCTTT,CASSIIWGQGGNTEAFF
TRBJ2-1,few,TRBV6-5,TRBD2,TGTGCCAGCAGTCAGGGACTAGCGGGGGCGGGTGAGCAGTTCTTC,CASSQGLAGAGEQFF
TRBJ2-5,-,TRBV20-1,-,TGCAGTGCGGGAGAAGAGACCCAGTACTTC,CSAGEETQYF
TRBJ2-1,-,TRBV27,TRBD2,TGTGCCAGCAGTCCATGGACTAGCGCGAACAATGAGCAGTTCTTC,CASSPWTSANNEQFF
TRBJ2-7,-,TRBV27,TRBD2,TGTGCCAGCAGCCCCACCCGGCTACTAGCGGGAGTTTACGAGCAGTACTTC,CASSPTRLLAGVYEQYF
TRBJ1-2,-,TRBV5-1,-,TGCGCCAGCAGCTTGGCCCGGGTAGTTGATGGCTACACCTTC,CASSLARVVDGYTF
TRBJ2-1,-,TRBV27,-,TGTGCCAGCAGTTTACAGCCGAGAGGAACTGAGCAGTTCTTC,CASSLQPRGTEQFF
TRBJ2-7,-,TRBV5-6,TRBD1,TGTGCCAGCAGCTACGGGACAGGGTTGGACGAGCAGTACTTC,CASSYGTGLDEQYF
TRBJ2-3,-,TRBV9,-,TGTGCCAGCAGCGTAGGGGGCGGGGATGGAGATACGCAGTATTTT,CASSVGGGDGDTQYF
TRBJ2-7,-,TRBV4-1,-,TGCGCCAGCAGCCCCACCACGGACTACGAGCAGTACTTC,CASSPTTDYEQYF
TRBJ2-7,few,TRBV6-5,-,TGTGCCAGCAGTTACGGGCCCAACTCCTACGAGCAGTACTTC,CASSYGPNSYEQYF
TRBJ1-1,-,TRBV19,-,TGTGCCAGTAGTATGGGGACACCGAACACTGAAGCTTTCTTT,CASSMGTPNTEAFF
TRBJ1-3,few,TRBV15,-,TGTGCCACCAGCAGAGAAAGGGGACACAACTCTGGAAACACCATATATTTT,CATSRERGHNSGNTIYF
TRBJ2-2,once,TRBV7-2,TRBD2,TGTGCCAGCAGGCAGCGGGAGGAGGACACCGGGGAGCTGTTTTTT,CASRQREEDTGELFF
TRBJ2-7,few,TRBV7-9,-,TGTGCCAGCAGCCCACTTTGGGACACCTACGAGCAGTACTTC,CASSPLWDTYEQYF
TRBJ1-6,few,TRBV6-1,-,TGTGCCAGCAGTGAAGAAATTTCCGATAATTCACCCCTCCACTTT,CASSEEISDNSPLHF
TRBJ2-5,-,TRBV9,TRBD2,TGTGCCAGCAGCGTAGGGGGCGGGGGGGCCTCCTACCAAGAGACCCAGTACTTC,CASSVGGGGASYQETQYF
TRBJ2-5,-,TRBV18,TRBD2,TGTGCCAGCTCACCATCCGGACTAGCGGGACAAGAGACCCAGTACTTC,CASSPSGLAGQETQYF
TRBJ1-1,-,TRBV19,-,TGTGCCAGTAGTAGCGGCTTGGGCACTGAAGCTTTCTTT,CASSSGLGTEAFF
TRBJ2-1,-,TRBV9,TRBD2,TGTGCCAGCAGCTTCGGGACTAGCGGGGGGGCCAGGGATGAGCAGTTCTTC,CASSFGTSGGARDEQFF